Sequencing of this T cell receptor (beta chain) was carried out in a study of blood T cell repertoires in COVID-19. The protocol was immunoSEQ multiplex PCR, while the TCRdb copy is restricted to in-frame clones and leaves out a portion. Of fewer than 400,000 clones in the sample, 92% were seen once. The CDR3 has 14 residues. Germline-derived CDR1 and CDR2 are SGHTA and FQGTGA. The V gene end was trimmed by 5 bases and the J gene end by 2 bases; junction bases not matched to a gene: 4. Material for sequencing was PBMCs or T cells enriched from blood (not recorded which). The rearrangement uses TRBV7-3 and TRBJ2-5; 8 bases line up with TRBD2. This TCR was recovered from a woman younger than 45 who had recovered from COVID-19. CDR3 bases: TGTGCCAGCAGCACCAGCGGGGGTCAAGAGACCCAGTACTTC. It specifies CASSTSGGQETQYF.